What follows are 32 T cell receptor beta chains derived from one specimen sequenced in a study of type 1 regulatory T cells. TCRdb recomputed calls from the reads with MiXCR, one row per CDR3 protein. The table shows approximately 6,000 distinct CDR3 sequences, with about 33% occurring only once. No antigen is known for these receptors. Study results and caveats: Tr1 cells had a more restricted TCR repertoire than non-Tr1 cells.

The sequenced sample consisted of cultured type 1 regulatory T (Tr1) cells, either the whole culture or a sorted fraction (not recorded which). The receptors were gathered from a human donor in good health.

This clonotype was observed a few times. In DNA form, the CDR3 reads TGTGCCAGCTCACTCGTCGTAACGGGGGACACTGAAGCTTTCTTT. It yields the protein CASSLVVTGDTEAFF. The chain links TRBV18 to TRBJ1-1, with D perhaps matching TRBD1 (5 bases). Germline loops: CDR1 KGHSH, CDR2 LQKENI. V was shortened by 4 bases and J by 3 bases, with 15 bases between the two germline ends. This CDR3 has 15 amino acids.

The rearrangement uses TRBV6-5 and TRBJ2-7; TRBD1 agrees at 7 bases. Germline CDR1 is MNHEY and CDR2 is SVGAGI. The J segment lost 0 bases and the V segment lost 6 bases, leaving 11 bases of the junction unmatched. The CDR3 is 16 amino acids. In DNA form, the CDR3 reads TGTGCCAGCAGACCTCGGAAACAGGGGATCTCCTACGAGCAGTACTTC. Its translation: CASRPRKQGISYEQYF.

This clonotype has only a few counts. The V and J genes are TRBV28 and TRBJ2-1, with D possibly matching TRBD2 (6 bases). The germline CDR1 and CDR2 sequences are MDHEN and SYDVKM. V dropped 8 bases and J dropped 9 bases, with 20 bases sitting between them. CDR3 size: 14 residues. CDR3 region: CASRREFRRGEQFF. CDR3 in DNA: TGTGCCAGCCGCCGGGAGTTCCGTAGAGGTGAGCAGTTCTTC.

The chain recombines TRBV7-9 with TRBJ2-1; TRBD2 matches at 13 bases. This CDR3 is built from 16 residues. After removal of 5 bases from V and 6 bases from J, the junction contained 7 bases not matched to a gene. Germline V gene lookup returns CDR1 SEHNR and CDR2 FQNEAQ (reference sequence). The CDR3, as DNA: TGTGCCAGCAGCCCTACTACTAGCGGGAGGGTCAATGAGCAGTTCTTC. Translated: CASSPTTSGRVNEQFF.

The genes are TRBV10-3 and TRBJ1-3; perhaps TRBD1 as D (5 bases). The CDR3 has 15 residues. In germline, CDR1 is ENHRY, CDR2 SYGVKD. V shed 3 bases and J shed 1 base, with 10 bases lying between them. In nucleotides, the CDR3 is TGTGCCATCAGTGACCAGGGTACATCTGGAAACACCATATATTTT. Translating gives CAISDQGTSGNTIYF.

This sequence joins TRBV11-2 and TRBJ2-7, with 8 nucleotides matching TRBD1. The length of the CDR3 is 13 residues. Germline assignment: CDR1 SGHAT and CDR2 FQNNGV. Losses at the gene ends were 5 bases for V and 3 bases for J; bases not matched to a gene: 3. The CDR3 loop reads CASSLTGGYEQYF. CDR3 nucleotides: TGTGCCAGCAGCCTAACAGGGGGCTACGAGCAGTACTTC.

The chain couples TRBV24-1 to TRBJ2-1; 7 bases map to TRBD2. Germline values: CDR1 KGHDR, CDR2 SFDVKD. Unmatched junction bases numbered 3, after V lost 3 bases and J lost 2 bases. There are 15 residues in the CDR3. The CDR3 DNA follows: TGTGCCACCAGTGATAGAGGGACTACCTACAATGAGCAGTTCTTC. Its translation is CATSDRGTTYNEQFF.

This clonotype was observed a handful of times. The chain carries TRBV7-2 and TRBJ2-5; 8 nucleotides match TRBD2. With 0 bases clipped from V and 2 bases from J, the junction kept 5 bases outside the gene matches. Germline V lookup: CDR1 SGHTA, CDR2 FQGNSA. CDR3 length: 16 residues. The CDR3 DNA sequence: TGTGCCAGCAGCTTAGCGGTAGTAGCGGGGCAAGAGACCCAGTACTTC. It encodes CASSLAVVAGQETQYF.

Judged by abundance, this clonotype is medium-sized. The rearrangement joins TRBV5-1 to TRBJ2-1; 11 positions agree with TRBD2. The CDR3 is 16 amino acids. V shed 3 bases, J shed 6 bases, and the junction held 8 bases outside the gene matches. The germline CDR1 and CDR2 sequences are SGHRS and YFSETQ. The DNA of the CDR3 is TGCGCCAGCAGCTACGGCGGGACTAGCGGAACCAATGAGCAGTTCTTC. Its translation: CASSYGGTSGTNEQFF.

This clonotype was counted between two and nine times. The chain uses TRBV18 and TRBJ1-5; TRBD1 aligns across 8 bases. With V trimmed by 4 bases and J by 0 bases, 5 bases remained unmatched. The CDR3 extends over 16 amino acids. The germline V gene has CDR1 KGHSH and CDR2 LQKENI. The CDR3 sequence is CASSQSQGASNQPQHF. For the CDR3, the DNA is TGTGCCAGCTCACAGTCCCAGGGGGCTAGCAATCAGCCCCAGCATTTT.

There are many counts of this clonotype. The V gene is TRBV19, the J gene TRBJ2-1, with 7 bases that match TRBD1. This CDR3 contains 13 residues. Unmatched junction bases numbered 3, after V lost 4 bases and J lost 6 bases. Germline loops: CDR1 LNHDA, CDR2 SQIVND (reference sequence). Here the CDR3 reads CASSTGQSNEQFF. The CDR3 DNA reads TGTGCCAGTAGTACGGGACAGAGCAATGAGCAGTTCTTC.

This clonotype was found a few times. This rearrangement joins TRBV7-2 to TRBJ2-3; D call uncertain. Between the trimmed V and J ends, which lost 2 bases and 2 bases, there was a span of 8 bases. The CDR3 has 14 residues. Looked up from germline, CDR1 is SGHTA and CDR2 is FQGNSA. The CDR3 sequence is CASSLNRNTDTQYF. For the CDR3, the DNA is TGTGCCAGCAGCTTAAACAGAAACACAGATACGCAGTATTTT.

In this sample, this clonotype is medium-sized. V and J are TRBV28 and TRBJ1-1; a weak D match, TRBD1 (5 bases). CDR3 length: 12 amino acids. The germline V gene has CDR1 MDHEN and CDR2 SYDVKM. With 1 base removed from V and 7 bases from J, the gap between germline ends came to 7 bases. This chain's CDR3 is CASSLLQVEAFF. The DNA of the CDR3 is TGTGCCAGCAGTTTATTACAGGTTGAAGCTTTCTTT.

Judged by abundance, this clonotype is medium-sized. The V call is TRBV5-1, the J call TRBJ2-7; TRBD2 agrees at 7 bases. With V trimmed by 4 bases and J by 3 bases, 7 bases remained unmatched. CDR1 is SGHRS and CDR2 is YFSETQ in the germline V gene. This CDR3 region has 14 residues. The CDR3 reads CASSTGLTRYEQYF. The CDR3 bases are TGCGCCAGCAGCACGGGACTAACCCGCTACGAGCAGTACTTC.

This clonotype was recorded many times. The chain employs TRBV5-1 and TRBJ2-7; D gene uncertain. This CDR3 has 12 amino acids. The germline V gene encodes CDR1 SGHRS and CDR2 YFSETQ. V was pared by 0 bases and J by 5 bases, with 6 bases between. The CDR3 spells CASSLEGNEQYF. DNA for the CDR3: TGCGCCAGCAGCTTGGAAGGGAACGAGCAGTACTTC.

As regards this clonotype: One junction end does not reproduce the germline sequence, and a read error may be involved. The rearrangement uses TRBV5-1 and TRBJ2-2; possible D gene TRBD2, 6 bases. Germline CDR1 reads SGHRS; CDR2 reads YFSETQ. The CDR3 totals 14 residues. CDR3 sequence: CASSRDTNTGGLFF. As DNA, the CDR3 is TGCGCCAGCAGCCGGGATACCAACACCGGGGGGCTGTTTTTT. Combining the CDR3 with reference TRBV5-1 and TRBJ2-2 gives the whole variable domain KAGVTQTPRYLIKTRGQQVTLSCSPISGHRSVSWYQQTPGQGLQFLFEYFSETQRNKGNFPGRFSGRQFSNSRSEMNVSTLELGDSALYLCASSRDTNTGGLFFGEGSRLTVL.

By share of the sample, this clonotype is large. This chain links TRBV5-1 with TRBJ2-7, with D perhaps given as TRBD1 or TRBD2 (5 bases each). The CDR3 contains 14 residues. Trimming cost V 5 bases and J 2 bases, with 14 bases left between them. Germline V gene sequence: CDR1 SGHRS, CDR2 YFSETQ. DNA of the CDR3: TGCGCCAGCAGAACGGGGACGGCGGCCTACGAGCAGTACTTC. Residues: CASRTGTAAYEQYF.

This clonotype showed up just a few times. The DNA for the CDR3 is TGTGCCAGCAGCTGGGACCGGGCCGATACGCAGTATTTT. It encodes CASSWDRADTQYF. This rearrangement joins TRBV7-2 to TRBJ2-3; D assignment may be TRBD1 or TRBD2 (5 bases each). The CDR3 contains 13 residues. The V end was cut by 4 bases, the J end by 6 bases, with 11 bases between. CDR1 and CDR2 (germline): SGHTA, FQGNSA. Full variable domain (missing parts from reference TRBV7-2 and TRBJ2-3): GAGVSQSPSNKVTEKGKDVELRCDPISGHTALYWYRQSLGQGLEFLIYFQGNSAPDKSGLPSDRFSAERTGGSVSTLTIQRTQQEDSAVYLCASSWDRADTQYFGPGTRLTVL.

This clonotype is medium-sized. V is TRBV7-6 and J is TRBJ2-7; 14 nucleotides align to TRBD2. Germline CDR1 reads SGHVS; CDR2 reads FNYEAQ. Trimming at V came to 5 bases and at J to 4 bases, leaving 7 bases not matched to a gene. The length of the CDR3 is 16 residues. The DNA for the CDR3 is TGTGCCAGCAGCCCCGGGACTAGCGGGGGTCCGTACGAGCAGTACTTC. Encoded protein: CASSPGTSGGPYEQYF.

By sample share, this clonotype is medium-sized. The V call is TRBV6-5, the J call TRBJ1-3; 7 bases are shared with TRBD1. The ends lost 8 bases at V and 0 bases at J; junction bases unmatched: 7. The germline V gene encodes CDR1 MNHEY and CDR2 SVGAGI. CDR3 length: 15 residues. The DNA for the CDR3 is TGTGCCAGCCAAAGCGGGACAGCCTCTGGAAACACCATATATTTT. It codes for CASQSGTASGNTIYF.

J is TRBJ2-1 and V is TRBV7-3; D not resolved. Between the trimmed V and J ends, which lost 4 bases and 1 base, there was a span of 8 bases. From germline, CDR1 is SGHTA and CDR2 FQGTGA. The length of the CDR3 is 14 residues. The CDR3 loop reads CASSSFGSYNEQFF. DNA of the CDR3: TGTGCCAGCAGCTCCTTTGGGTCCTACAATGAGCAGTTCTTC.

Comment on this clonotype: This may be a read error: a much more frequent sequence differs by one nucleotide. The chain couples TRBV27 to TRBJ2-1; D gene uncertain. CDR1 MNHEY and CDR2 SMNVEV come from the germline V gene (reference sequence). CDR3 size: 15 residues. The CDR3 nucleotides read TGTGCCAGCAGTTTATCTTGGCAGTCCTACATTGAGCAGTTCTTC. Translating it yields CASSLSWQSYIEQFF.

This clonotype came up a few times. The CDR3 DNA is TGTGCCAGCTCCCCTCGGGGAGAGGGGCGTCAGCCCCAGCATTTT. As protein: CASSPRGEGRQPQHF. The V call is TRBV18, the J call TRBJ1-5; D is possibly TRBD1 (5 bases). V dropped 6 bases and J dropped 6 bases, with 18 bases sitting between them. Germline V gene data show CDR1 as KGHSH and CDR2 as LQKENI. The CDR3 runs to 15 residues. Complete variable domain (other parts from reference TRBV18 and TRBJ1-5): NAGVMQNPRHLVRRRGQEARLRCSPMKGHSHVYWYRQLPEEGLKFMVYLQKENIIDESGMPKERFSAEFPKEGPSILRIQQVVRGDSAAYFCASSPRGEGRQPQHFGDGTRLSIL.

On this clonotype: This may be a read error, as it is one base from a much larger clone. A read error is likely, as this CDR3 ends without the conserved phenylalanine or tryptophan. The chain has TRBV20-1 and TRBJ1-2; D is unclear. Looked up from germline, CDR1 is DFQATT and CDR2 is SNEGSKA (reference sequence). The V end lost 7 bases, the J end lost 4 bases, and 10 bases lay between the germline ends. The CDR3 has 11 amino acids. CDR3 sequence reads: CSVANAYGYTV. CDR3 bases: TGCAGTGTCGCGAACGCCTATGGCTACACCGTC.

The V gene is TRBV5-5, the J gene TRBJ1-1; D is unclear. This CDR3 region has 15 residues. CDR1 is SGHKS and CDR2 is YYEKEE in the germline V gene (reference sequence). The V end was cut by 0 bases, the J end by 0 bases, with 9 bases between. The CDR3: CASSLEGMVNTEAFF. The CDR3 nucleotides read TGTGCCAGCAGCTTGGAAGGGATGGTGAACACTGAAGCTTTCTTT.

The chain combines TRBV24-1 with TRBJ2-7; D unresolved. The CDR3 is 11 amino acids. The germline gives CDR1 KGHDR, CDR2 SFDVKD. Trimming removed 1 base from V and 3 bases from J, with 0 bases in between. The CDR3 bases are TGTGCCACCAGTGATTTCTACGAGCAGTACTTC. This translates into CATSDFYEQYF.

By proportion, this clonotype is medium-sized. V usage is TRBV5-1 and J usage is TRBJ2-5, with a tentative D call TRBD1 (6 bases). Per the germline V gene, CDR1 is SGHRS and CDR2 is YFSETQ. The length of the CDR3 is 16 residues. The V gene lost 4 bases and the J gene lost 2 bases, with 18 bases spanning the gap. The CDR3 DNA is TGCGCCAGCAGCGCCTTTCTGGGGGCCCCTCAAGAGACCCAGTACTTC. This codes for CASSAFLGAPQETQYF. Full variable domain (missing parts from reference TRBV5-1 and TRBJ2-5): KAGVTQTPRYLIKTRGQQVTLSCSPISGHRSVSWYQQTPGQGLQFLFEYFSETQRNKGNFPGRFSGRQFSNSRSEMNVSTLELGDSALYLCASSAFLGAPQETQYFGPGTRLLVL.

This clonotype was seen at least ten times. The chain is built from TRBV6-6 and TRBJ2-5; 9 bases agree with TRBD2. In germline, CDR1 is MNHNY, CDR2 SVGAGI (reference sequence). This CDR3 spans 14 amino acids. J gave up 4 bases and V 1 base, and 1 base lay outside the gene matches. CDR3 sequence (DNA): TGTGCCAGCAGTTACTTACTAGCGGGAGAGACCCAGTACTTC. Encoded protein: CASSYLLAGETQYF.

This clonotype has only one observation. The chain recombines TRBV5-4 with TRBJ2-5, with TRBD1 identical over 7 bases. V shed 4 bases, J shed 1 base, and the junction held 4 bases outside the gene matches. This CDR3 region has 14 residues. Germline V CDR1 and CDR2: SGHNT, YYREEE (reference sequence). CDR3 nucleotides: TGTGCCAGCAGCCCGGGACAGCCCCAAGAGACCCAGTACTTC. Amino acids: CASSPGQPQETQYF.

The rearrangement joins TRBV27 to TRBJ1-5; D remains unclear. Germline CDR1 is MNHEY and CDR2 is SMNVEV (reference sequence). The CDR3 has 15 residues. V was shortened by 8 bases and J by 0 bases, with 14 bases between the two germline ends. CDR3 nucleotides: TGTGCCAGCTCAGAAGGGTATTATAGCAATCAGCCCCAGCATTTT. Protein product: CASSEGYYSNQPQHF.

Ten or more counts support this clonotype. The J gene is TRBJ2-1, the V gene TRBV24-1; D gene unclear. The CDR3 extends over 13 amino acids. Germline V lookup: CDR1 KGHDR, CDR2 SFDVKD. V was shortened by 3 bases and J by 9 bases, with 11 bases between the two germline ends. The CDR3 sequence: CATSDPGRSEQFF. The CDR3 DNA follows: TGTGCCACCAGTGATCCAGGACGTAGTGAGCAGTTCTTC.

This clonotype came up a few times. The chain uses TRBV12-3 or TRBV12-4 and TRBJ2-6; TRBD1 matches at 9 bases. J gave up 6 bases and V 4 bases, and 10 bases lay outside the gene matches. This CDR3 spans 17 amino acids. CDR3 region: CASSSGQGWSLANVLTF. The CDR3 DNA reads TGTGCCAGCAGTTCGGGACAGGGCTGGTCATTGGCCAACGTCCTGACTTTC.